The present entry profiles one TCR beta chain with its context. This entry belongs to a study of blood T cell repertoires in COVID-19. Only in-frame clones appear in the TCRdb table, and some are missing; sequencing was by immunoSEQ multiplex PCR. The table includes about 190,000 clones, about four fifths detected once. Germline trimming cut 6 bases from V and 8 bases from J; bases unmatched to any gene: 15. CDR3 length: 16 amino acids. CDR1 and CDR2 from the germline V gene are MRHNA and SNTAGT. Researchers sorted participants into cohorts using their self-reported clinical history. For recovered donors of Cohort 3, there were two negative PCRs, clearance, or symptom resolution.

The chain couples TRBV6-4 to TRBJ2-1, with 8 bases aligning to TRBD1. The sample was PBMCs or T cells enriched from blood (not recorded which). The TCR comes from a woman aged 25 to 45 who had recovered from COVID-19. CDR3 nucleotide sequence: TGTGCCAGCAGCCCACGATGGGCCGGGACAGGACATGAGCAGTTCTTC. This codes for CASSPRWAGTGHEQFF.